Included here is one T cell receptor gamma chain sequence, with context. Its antigen is still unknown. Since a much larger clone is just one base distant, this may be a read error. Preparation of the library involved multiplex PCR. The data were produced on an Ion Torrent PGM. TRG repertoires were amplified from 200 to 250 ng of biopsy DNA using the LymphoTrack kit, whose primers carry Illumina adapters. TRG amplicons were purified using AMPure XP beads, were quantified on a 2100 Bioanalyzer, and were pooled equimolarly. Sequencing of TRG libraries was performed on an Ion PGM instrument. The authors processed their data as follows. FastX discarded any read in which over 10% of nucleotides had a quality score below the third quartile for that patient. IMGT/HighV-QUEST was used to align reads in order to assign V, D and J genes, locate CDR3 regions and judge functionality. Sequences were converted to amino acids, and every sequence predicted to be non-functional was removed. The CDR3s were broken into kmers both with and without positional annotation, PCA was run on the kmer frequencies, and the samples were clustered using every one of the 1023 combinations of PCs 1-10. Leave-one-out cross-validation was used to validate the classification, with parameters re-optimised on the remaining samples in each round. Shannon diversity was calculated using the vegan R package from repeated random subsamples equal to the lowest read count. Identical DNA sequences were merged into single rows after TCRdb reprocessed the public reads with CATT. TCRdb's processing, not the authors', yielded these V and J calls. The sample table lists 900 or so gamma-chain clones, roughly 55% of them with a count of one. The ten biggest clones cover 9.5% to 13% of the sample.

CDR3 length: 18 amino acids, cysteine to phenylalanine. Of the read, only the CDR3 DNA is kept; its 54 bases are in frame from base 1. Sequences EGSNGY (CDR1) and YDSYNSKV (CDR2) are obtained from the germline V gene. Trimming removed 3 bases from V and 4 bases from J; the gene matches leave 17 bases unexplained. This entry comes from a study of intestinal T cells in coeliac disease (dated by TCRdb to 2020 to 2021). For the wider study: In the TRG cohort, the mean age of coeliac patients was around 17 years compared with approximately 50 years for controls, so the coeliac patients were much younger than the controls. Duodenal biopsies from some 30 coeliac disease patients and fewer than 25 non-coeliac controls made up a second, larger TCR-gamma (TRG) cohort. In the TCR-delta (TRD) cohort, there were duodenal biopsies from about ten coeliac disease patients and about ten non-coeliac controls. Overall study outcomes, separate from this receptor: Repeated CDR3 amino acid sequences could not be distinguished from PCR duplicates in the analysis. Coeliac and control groups differed significantly in age, although an age-split analysis did not yield significant classification. TRD kmer-based clustering correctly classified all 22 biopsies in training, with a reported leave-one-out accuracy of 80% to 95%. FFPE-derived DNA was found to be relatively degraded, and loss of a proportion of TCR sequences in each sample was likely caused by this degradation. Clustering based on TRG put 51 of 54 biopsies (roughly 94%) in the right class, and the reported leave-one-out accuracy was around 90%.

For each case, genomic DNA was extracted from ten 5-um FFPE scrolls with the QIAamp DNA FFPE tissue kit. To test whether coeliac disease can be classified from the TCR repertoire, the study used fully anonymised formalin-fixed paraffin-embedded duodenal biopsies that were not needed for diagnosis. The V and J segments used are TRGV2 and TRGJP1. Specimen: a duodenal biopsy. The TCR sequence derives from a human donor with celiac disease. The DNA reads TGTGCCACCTGGGACAGGCGAATTCGAATGGACACTGGTTGGTTCAAGATATTT. The translation is CATWDRRIRMDTGWFKIF.